The clone carrying this T cell receptor (beta chain) was recorded a few times. Antigen: not known. This record belongs to a study of response to subunit inactivated influenza vaccine. The study's findings and limits: Only a handful of new T cells, the authors suggested, are recruited with each seasonal influenza vaccination.

With 3 bases clipped from V and 3 bases from J, the junction kept 1 base outside the gene matches. CDR1 is GTSNPN and CDR2 is SVGIG in the germline V gene (reference sequence). This CDR3 contains 13 residues. TCRdb fed the RT-PCR reads into MiXCR, producing one record per CDR3 protein. The table shows roughly 650,000 distinct CDR3 sequences, with roughly 14% occurring only once. The sample was PBMCs from blood, taken about 13 days after vaccination. The rearrangement links TRBV30 to TRBJ2-2; 7 positions match TRBD1. The origin of this receptor is a man over 45 who received an inactivated influenza vaccine. The CDR3 bases are TGTGCCTGGAGGGGACAGTACACCGGGGAGCTGTTTTTT. The encoded protein is CAWRGQYTGELFF.